This entry is about one TCR beta chain. This sample stems from a study of T cell responses to AZD1222 COVID-19 vaccine. Deletions cut 3 bases from V and 8 bases from J, with 13 bases between. The CDR3 consists of 14 residues. The germline V gene encodes CDR1 SEHNR and CDR2 FQNEAQ (reference sequence). Libraries were prepared by immunoSEQ multiplex PCR; TCRdb keeps only in-frame clonotypes and omits some of them. The table includes over 100,000 clones, about 88% detected once. The source of this sequence is an adult in good health. This chain joins TRBV7-9 and TRBJ2-2; D not resolved. Sequencing was performed on peripheral blood, taken on day 0 of AZD1222 vaccination. In DNA, the CDR3 is TGTGCCAGCAGCTTTGGCGAGCTTGAGGGGGAGCTGTTTTTT. Protein product: CASSFGELEGELFF.